Listed below are T cell receptor beta chains from one sample, sequenced in a study of early T cells in non-severe SARS-CoV-2 infection. One entry per CDR3 protein, called by TCRdb with MiXCR from the 5' RACE reads. The sample holds approximately 39,000 distinct CDR3 sequences, roughly 4.5% seen once. The sequenced sample was whole blood. The receptors derive from an adult who was a healthcare worker with PCR-confirmed SARS-CoV-2 infection or an uninfected control (not recorded which). Both conserved end residues are part of each CDR3. A D gene is named only where the DNA matches it firmly. Only part of the rows carry a size: once, few, many, or a class if the clone is expanded.

J	D	V	size	CDR3	DNA
TRBJ1-1	.	TRBV6-6	many	CASTQPGENTEAFF	TGTGCCAGCACCCAACCGGGGGAGAACACTGAAGCTTTCTTT
TRBJ2-3	TRBD1	TRBV19	.	CASSIWTGGETDTQYF	TGTGCCAGTAGTATATGGACAGGGGGCGAGACAGATACGCAGTATTTT
TRBJ2-2	TRBD2	TRBV12-3/TRBV12-4	many	CASSPGTSNTGELFF	TGTGCCAGCAGCCCCGGGACTAGTAACACCGGGGAGCTGTTTTTT
TRBJ1-6	.	TRBV3-1	many	CASSRDRQTFYNSPLHF	TGTGCCAGCAGCCGGGACCGCCAGACTTTCTATAATTCACCCCTCCACTTT
TRBJ2-4	.	TRBV20-1	many	CSIQVGRSIKNIQYF	TGCAGTATTCAAGTTGGACGGAGCATAAAAAACATTCAGTACTTC
TRBJ1-5	.	TRBV29-1	many	CSVRDTALNQPQHF	TGCAGCGTTAGAGACACAGCCTTGAATCAGCCCCAGCATTTT
TRBJ2-1	TRBD2	TRBV7-6	many	CASSSLTSGGISEQFF	TGTGCCAGCAGCTCCTTGACTAGCGGGGGGATTAGTGAGCAGTTCTTC
TRBJ2-7	.	TRBV12-3/TRBV12-4	many	CASSLGEVYEQYF	TGTGCCAGCAGTTTAGGGGAAGTCTACGAGCAGTACTTC
TRBJ1-1	TRBD1	TRBV7-6	many	CASSLEAGQGEAFF	TGTGCCAGCAGCTTAGAGGCGGGACAGGGGGAAGCTTTCTTT
TRBJ2-1	TRBD2	TRBV5-5	many	CASSSGPAGSYNEQFF	TGTGCCAGCAGCTCGGGCCCAGCGGGGTCCTACAATGAGCAGTTCTTC
TRBJ1-6	.	TRBV5-5	many	CASSPRPGLIDSPLHF	TGTGCCAGCAGCCCCCGTCCAGGTTTGATAGATTCACCCCTCCACTTT
TRBJ2-7	.	TRBV7-2	many	CASSREPGSYEQYF	TGTGCCAGCAGCCGAGAGCCGGGGTCCTACGAGCAGTACTTC
TRBJ2-5	.	TRBV11-2	many	CASSREETQYF	TGTGCCAGCAGTCGGGAAGAGACCCAGTACTTC
TRBJ1-5	.	TRBV10-3	many	CAISDSEAQPQHF	TGTGCCATCAGTGACAGTGAAGCTCAGCCCCAGCATTTT
TRBJ2-1	TRBD2	TRBV7-9	many	CASSFPSGGASNEQFF	TGTGCCAGCAGCTTCCCTAGCGGGGGGGCGAGCAATGAGCAGTTCTTC
TRBJ2-7	.	TRBV5-1	many	CASNRGGGHYEQYF	TGCGCCAGCAACCGAGGTGGTGGGCACTACGAGCAGTACTTC
TRBJ1-6	.	TRBV11-2	many	CASSLDLGPLHF	TGTGCCAGCAGCTTAGATCTAGGCCCCCTCCACTTT
TRBJ2-5	TRBD2	TRBV6-5	many	CASSYSGRGVQETQYF	TGTGCCAGCAGTTACTCCGGACGGGGGGTCCAAGAGACCCAGTACTTC